One TCR beta chain is described in this entry. Its antigen is not known. The sample originates from a study of OX40 agonist ivuxolimab in advanced cancers. Study results and caveats: Doses of 0.1 to 3.0 mg/kg were accompanied by clonal expansion of CD4+ and CD8+ blood T cells by week 6. Low normalized T-cell clonal expansion was also seen in some nonresponders.

V lost 0 bases, J lost 6 bases, and 11 bases lay in between. Germline CDR1 and CDR2: SEHNR and FQNEAQ (reference sequence). This CDR3 comprises 14 residues. The assay was immunoSEQ multiplex PCR, and TCRdb's table has in-frame clones only and misses some. The table lists about 93,000 clones, approximately 94% of them singletons. Patients with a history of autoimmune disease or on systemic immunosuppression were excluded. Collection of blood occurred at baseline, at cycle 4 day 1, and at cycle 7 day 1. V usage is TRBV7-9 and J usage is TRBJ1-2; D is possibly TRBD1 (5 bases). This sequence originates from an adult with an advanced solid tumor such as melanoma, head and neck, liver or kidney cancer. The sequencing used CD4+ or CD8+ T cells sorted from blood, collected in a trial of the OX40 agonist ivuxolimab. CDR3 DNA sequence: TGTGCCAGCAGCTTAGCGGGAGGGGCCAATGGCTACACCTTC. The encoded protein is CASSLAGGANGYTF.